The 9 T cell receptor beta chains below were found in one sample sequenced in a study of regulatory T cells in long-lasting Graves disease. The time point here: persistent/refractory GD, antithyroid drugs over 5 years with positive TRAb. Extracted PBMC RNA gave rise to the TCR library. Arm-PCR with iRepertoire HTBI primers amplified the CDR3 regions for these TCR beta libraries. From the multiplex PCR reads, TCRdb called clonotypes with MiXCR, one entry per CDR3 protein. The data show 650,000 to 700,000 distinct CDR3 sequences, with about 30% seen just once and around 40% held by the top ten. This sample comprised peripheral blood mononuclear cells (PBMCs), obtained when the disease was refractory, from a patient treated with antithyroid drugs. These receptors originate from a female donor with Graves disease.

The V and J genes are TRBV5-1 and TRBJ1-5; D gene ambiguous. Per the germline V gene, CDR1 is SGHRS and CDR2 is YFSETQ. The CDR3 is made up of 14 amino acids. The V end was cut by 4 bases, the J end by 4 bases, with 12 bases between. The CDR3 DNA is TGCGCCAGCAGCGAAGAGCACAGAAATCAGCCCCAGCATTTT. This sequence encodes CASSEEHRNQPQHF. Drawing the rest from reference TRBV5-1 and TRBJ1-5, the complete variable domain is KAGVTQTPRYLIKTRGQQVTLSCSPISGHRSVSWYQQTPGQGLQFLFEYFSETQRNKGNFPGRFSGRQFSNSRSEMNVSTLELGDSALYLCASSEEHRNQPQHFGDGTRLSIL.

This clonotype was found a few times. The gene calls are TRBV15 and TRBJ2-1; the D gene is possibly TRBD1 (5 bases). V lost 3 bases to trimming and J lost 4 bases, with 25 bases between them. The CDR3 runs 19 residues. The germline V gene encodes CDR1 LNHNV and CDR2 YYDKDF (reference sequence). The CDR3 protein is CATSRSRAEAGPSYNEQFF. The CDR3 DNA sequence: TGTGCCACCAGCAGGTCCAGGGCTGAGGCAGGGCCCTCTTACAATGAGCAGTTCTTC.

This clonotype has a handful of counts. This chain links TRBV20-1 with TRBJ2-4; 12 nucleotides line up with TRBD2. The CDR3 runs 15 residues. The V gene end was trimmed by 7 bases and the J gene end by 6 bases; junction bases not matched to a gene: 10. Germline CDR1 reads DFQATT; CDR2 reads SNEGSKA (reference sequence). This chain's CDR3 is CSVTGTSGRGNIQYF. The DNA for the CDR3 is TGCAGTGTTACCGGGACTAGCGGGCGGGGAAACATTCAGTACTTC.

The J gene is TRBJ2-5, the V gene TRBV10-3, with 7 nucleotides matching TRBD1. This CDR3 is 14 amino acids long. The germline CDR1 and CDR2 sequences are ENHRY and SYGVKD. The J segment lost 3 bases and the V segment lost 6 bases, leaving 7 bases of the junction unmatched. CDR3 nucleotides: TGTGCCATCAGCCAGGGGGTTACTGAAGAGACCCAGTACTTC. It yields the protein CAISQGVTEETQYF.

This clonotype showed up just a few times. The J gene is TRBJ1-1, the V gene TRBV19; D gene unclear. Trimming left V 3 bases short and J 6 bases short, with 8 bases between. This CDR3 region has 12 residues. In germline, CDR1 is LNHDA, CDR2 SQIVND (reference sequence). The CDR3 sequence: CASSIGRPEAFF. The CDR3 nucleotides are TGTGCCAGTAGTATTGGTAGGCCTGAAGCTTTCTTT.

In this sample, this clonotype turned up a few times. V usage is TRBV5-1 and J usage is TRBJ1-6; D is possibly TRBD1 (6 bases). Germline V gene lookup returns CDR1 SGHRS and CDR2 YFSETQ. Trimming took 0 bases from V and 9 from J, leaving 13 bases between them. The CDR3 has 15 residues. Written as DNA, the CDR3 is TGCGCCAGCAGCTTGGGTTCTGGGGGCGGTTCACCCCTCCACTTT. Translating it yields CASSLGSGGGSPLHF.

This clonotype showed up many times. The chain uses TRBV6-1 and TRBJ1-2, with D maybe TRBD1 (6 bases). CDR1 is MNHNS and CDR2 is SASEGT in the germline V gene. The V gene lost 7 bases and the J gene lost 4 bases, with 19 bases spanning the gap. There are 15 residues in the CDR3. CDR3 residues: CASTLRGRFGYGYTF. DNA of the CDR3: TGTGCCAGCACCCTCCGGGGGCGGTTCGGCTATGGCTACACCTTC.

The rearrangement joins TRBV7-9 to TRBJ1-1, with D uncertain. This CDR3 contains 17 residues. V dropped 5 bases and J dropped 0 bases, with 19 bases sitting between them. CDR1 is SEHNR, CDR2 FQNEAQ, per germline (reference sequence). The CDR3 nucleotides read TGTGCCAGCAGCCCGTCTCCCATGGGATCGATGAACACTGAAGCTTTCTTT. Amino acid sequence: CASSPSPMGSMNTEAFF.

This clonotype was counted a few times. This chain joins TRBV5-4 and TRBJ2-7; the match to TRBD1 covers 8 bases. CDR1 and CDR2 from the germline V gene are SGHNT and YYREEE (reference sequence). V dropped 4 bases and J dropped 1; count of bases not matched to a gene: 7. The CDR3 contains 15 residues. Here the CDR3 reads CASSGGTGLSYEQYF. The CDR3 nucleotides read TGTGCCAGCAGCGGGGGGACAGGCCTTTCCTACGAGCAGTACTTC. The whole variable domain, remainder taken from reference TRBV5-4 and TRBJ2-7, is ETGVTQSPTHLIKTRGQQVTLRCSSQSGHNTVSWYQQALGQGPQFIFQYYREEENGRGNFPPRFSGLQFPNYSSELNVNALELDDSALYLCASSGGTGLSYEQYFGPGTRLTVT.